Shown below are 17 T cell receptor beta chains from a single sample sequenced in a study of OX40 agonist ivuxolimab in advanced cancers. The table came from immunoSEQ multiplex PCR; TCRdb's copy has only in-frame clones and leaves some out. This repertoire shows approximately 90,000 clones, about 88% found once; its top ten account for around 0.3%. The sample consisted of CD4+ or CD8+ T cells sorted from blood, taken in a trial of the OX40 agonist ivuxolimab. These receptors all stem from an adult with an advanced solid tumor such as melanoma, head and neck, liver or kidney cancer.

The J gene is TRBJ1-5, the V gene TRBV10-3; the D is unclear. CDR1 is ENHRY, CDR2 SYGVKD, per germline. The V end was cut by 6 bases, the J end by 6 bases, with 9 bases between. The CDR3 is 12 amino acids. DNA of the CDR3: TGTGCCATCAGGCAGTCAGGTCAGCCCCAGCATTTT. It yields the protein CAIRQSGQPQHF.

The chain employs TRBV18 and TRBJ2-1; TRBD2 matches 11 bases. V shed 6 bases and J 7 bases; nucleotides not matched to a gene: 8. Germline CDR1 is KGHSH and CDR2 is LQKENI. This CDR3 has 15 residues. CDR3 sequence reads: CASSLTSGRGNEQFF. The DNA of the CDR3 is TGTGCCAGCTCGCTCACTAGCGGGAGAGGTAATGAGCAGTTCTTC. Using reference TRBV18 and TRBJ2-1 for the parts outside the CDR3, the full variable domain is NAGVMQNPRHLVRRRGQEARLRCSPMKGHSHVYWYRQLPEEGLKFMVYLQKENIIDESGMPKERFSAEFPKEGPSILRIQQVVRGDSAAYFCASSLTSGRGNEQFFGPGTRLTVL.

V gene TRBV30 combines with J gene TRBJ2-5; no reliable D call. This CDR3 contains 13 residues. Germline CDR1 reads GTSNPN; CDR2 reads SVGIG (reference sequence). Between the trimmed V and J ends, which lost 0 bases and 2 bases, there was a span of 7 bases. The CDR3 spells CAWSVSLQETQYF. CDR3 nucleotides: TGTGCCTGGAGTGTAAGTCTACAAGAGACCCAGTACTTC.

The V gene is TRBV28, the J gene TRBJ2-7; no firm D call. The V gene's germline CDR1 is MDHEN and CDR2 SYDVKM. Trimming took off 7 bases at V and 2 bases at J, with 9 bases between the two ends. The CDR3 length is 12 residues. CDR3: CASNPGPYEQYF. In nucleotides, the CDR3 is TGTGCCAGCAACCCGGGCCCCTACGAGCAGTACTTC.

The rearrangement uses TRBV12-5 and TRBJ1-1; D gene unclear. The CDR3 is made up of 13 amino acids. The V gene lost 3 bases and the J gene lost 1 base, with 6 bases spanning the gap. The germline V gene encodes CDR1 LGHNT and CDR2 FRNRAP. The CDR3, as DNA: TGTGCTAGTGGTTTAGACTCGAACACTGAAGCTTTCTTT. Its protein is CASGLDSNTEAFF. Looking up the rest from reference TRBV12-5 and TRBJ1-1 gives the full variable domain: DARVTQTPRHKVTEMGQEVTMRCQPILGHNTVFWYRQTMMQGLELLAYFRNRAPLDDSGMPKDRFSAEMPDATLATLKIQPSEPRDSAVYFCASGLDSNTEAFFGQGTRLTVV.

The chain carries TRBV5-1 and TRBJ1-4; TRBD1 matches 7 bases. The V gene's germline CDR1 is SGHRS and CDR2 YFSETQ. V shed 0 bases and J 8 bases; nucleotides not matched to a gene: 10. The CDR3 sequence is 16 residues long. CDR3 bases: TGCGCCAGCAGCTTGGTGTCAGGGGGTTTTGACGAAAAACTGTTTTTT. It is translated as CASSLVSGGFDEKLFF.

This chain links TRBV11-2 with TRBJ2-3; D is uncertain. V was shortened by 1 base and J by 0 bases, with 14 bases between the two germline ends. CDR3 length: 17 amino acids. CDR1 is SGHAT, CDR2 FQNNGV, per germline. The CDR3 here is CASSLGPVGYSTDTQYF. As DNA, the CDR3 is TGTGCCAGCAGCTTAGGTCCCGTCGGGTATAGCACAGATACGCAGTATTTT.

On this clone: At the DNA level, this CDR3 is encoded by other sequences in the same sample as well. V is TRBV6-5 and J is TRBJ1-2; 10 positions match TRBD1. This CDR3 contains 15 residues. CDR1 MNHEY and CDR2 SVGAGI come from the germline V gene. Trimming cost V 4 bases and J 2 bases; bases outside gene matches: 4. The CDR3 here is CASSSPGQGNYGYTF. The CDR3 region has the DNA TGTGCCAGCAGTTCCCCGGGACAGGGGAACTATGGCTACACCTTC.

The V and J genes are TRBV6-5 and TRBJ2-5; TRBD1 aligns across 7 bases. The V gene's germline CDR1 is MNHEY and CDR2 SVGAGI. The CDR3 has 15 residues. The V and J ends lost 5 bases and 2 bases, in that order; junction bases with no gene match: 8. CDR3: CASSPDRTKQETQYF. CDR3 bases: TGTGCCAGCAGTCCGGACAGGACCAAACAAGAGACCCAGTACTTC.

The chain couples TRBV4-3 to TRBJ1-2; possible D gene TRBD1, 6 bases. This CDR3 is built from 15 residues. Trimming removed 4 bases at V and 0 bases at J, with 12 bases between. The germline gives CDR1 LGHNA, CDR2 YSLEER. The CDR3 loop is CASSLQPGANYGYTF. The CDR3 DNA reads as TGCGCCAGCAGCCTTCAGCCAGGGGCTAACTATGGCTACACCTTC.

This clone was observed a single time. The chain links TRBV5-8 to TRBJ1-1; TRBD1 is a possible D gene (6 bases). The CDR3 sequence is 14 residues long. Per germline, CDR1 SGHTS and CDR2 YDEGEE. Deletions cut 5 bases from V and 5 bases from J, with 16 bases between. The CDR3 DNA reads TGTGCCAGCAGGGCGCGAACAGGGAAGACTGAAGCTTTCTTT. Protein product: CASRARTGKTEAFF.

The rearrangement joins TRBV20-1 to TRBJ1-2; D ambiguous. The germline CDR1 and CDR2 sequences are DFQATT and SNEGSKA (reference sequence). This CDR3 contains 10 residues. The V end lost 7 bases, the J end lost 2 bases, and 5 bases lay between the germline ends. CDR3 nucleotides: TGCAGTGTCAGGAACTATGGCTACACCTTC. Translated: CSVRNYGYTF.

The J gene is TRBJ1-1, the V gene TRBV4-3; 8 nucleotides agree with TRBD1. Germline CDR1 and CDR2: LGHNA and YSLEER. Losses at the gene ends were 4 bases for V and 11 bases for J; bases not matched to a gene: 18. The CDR3 contains 16 residues. The CDR3 protein is CASSLTRRTGRRGAFF. Here the CDR3 DNA reads TGCGCCAGCAGCCTAACCCGGCGGACAGGGAGGAGGGGGGCTTTCTTT.

The DNA of the CDR3 is TGCGCCAGCAGCCAAGTGGGGCAAGAGACCCAGTACTTC. This translates into CASSQVGQETQYF. The V and J genes are TRBV4-1 and TRBJ2-5, with D unresolved. Trimming took 1 base from V and 2 from J, leaving 5 bases between them. The CDR3 is 13 amino acids. Germline V gene sequence: CDR1 MGHRA, CDR2 YSYEKL.

J is TRBJ2-1 and V is TRBV6-1, with 9 bases that match TRBD1. CDR3 size: 14 residues. V trimming: 6 bases; J trimming: 5 bases; junction bases outside the gene matches: 5. Germline V gives CDR1 MNHNS, CDR2 SASEGT. DNA for the CDR3: TGTGCCAGCAGAAAGGGACAGGGAGACAATGAGCAGTTCTTC. Its translation is CASRKGQGDNEQFF.

This clone was seen once. This chain links TRBV4-2 with TRBJ2-1; the D gene is possibly TRBD1 (6 bases). Per the germline V gene, CDR1 is LGHNA and CDR2 is YNFKEQ. The CDR3 runs 18 residues. Trimming took 0 bases from V and 2 from J, leaving 17 bases between them. The DNA of the CDR3 is TGTGCCAGCAGCCAAGATTCCGGCAGGGGTAATCCCTACAATGAGCAGTTCTTC. Translated, it gives CASSQDSGRGNPYNEQFF.

This clone came up once. J is TRBJ1-4 and V is TRBV19; tentative D call: TRBD1 (6 bases). The CDR3 loop spans 14 amino acids. Trimming cost V 4 bases and J 7 bases, with 13 bases left between them. CDR1 and CDR2 (germline): LNHDA, SQIVND (reference sequence). The CDR3 bases are TGTGCCAGTAGTAGGACAGTCATAGTTGAAAAACTGTTTTTT. Translated: CASSRTVIVEKLFF.